The following is a T cell receptor beta chain sequence with its context. This CDR3 contains 16 residues. Germline values: CDR1 SEHNR, CDR2 FQNEAQ (reference sequence). Germline trimming cut 0 bases from V and 8 bases from J; bases unmatched to any gene: 4. The data originate from a study of blood T cell repertoires in COVID-19. The overall study: The United States, Italy and Spain provided the acute and convalescent COVID-19 samples. T cells, B-cell-depleted T cells, or PBMCs supplied cDNA or gDNA.

TCRdb's table, derived via immunoSEQ multiplex PCR, lists solely in-frame clones and lacks some. This sample yields 340,000 or so clones, of which 80% to 90% are seen a single time; 1% belongs to the top ten. The chain recombines TRBV7-9 with TRBJ2-1; 13 bases map to TRBD2. Sequences were obtained from peripheral blood. This clonotype was sampled from a man aged 45-65 years with active or convalescent COVID-19. DNA of the CDR3: TGTGCCAGCAGCTTAGCGCAGGGGACTAGCGGGGATGAGCAGTTCTTC. The encoded protein is CASSLAQGTSGDEQFF.